Listed below are T cell receptor beta chains from one sample, sequenced in a study of OX40 agonist ivuxolimab in advanced cancers. Generated by immunoSEQ multiplex PCR, the TCRdb table keeps only in-frame clones and is missing some. The table records some 59,000 clones, more than 80% of them present only once. The source material was CD4+ or CD8+ T cells sorted from blood, sampled in a trial of the OX40 agonist ivuxolimab. These TCRs come from an adult with an advanced solid tumor such as melanoma, head and neck, liver or kidney cancer. The CDR3 runs from the conserved cysteine through the conserved F or W.

v_gene: TRBV5-1
CDR3aa: CASSPDFNQPQHF

v_gene: TRBV16
CDR3aa: CASSPSAGANVLTF

v_gene: TRBV19
CDR3aa: CASKGQGTPHEQYF

v_gene: TRBV28
CDR3aa: CASSFREGADGYTF

v_gene: TRBV4-2
CDR3aa: CASSQETRWGERAGELFF

v_gene: TRBV11-2
CDR3aa: CASSLTGAPFSYNEQFF

v_gene: TRBV28
CDR3aa: CASSPPGYSNQPQHF

v_gene: TRBV28
CDR3aa: CASSFAQAKNIQYF

v_gene: TRBV7-3
CDR3aa: CASSRTGYGDTEAFF

v_gene: TRBV6-5
CDR3aa: CASSYARGAAGNTIYF

v_gene: TRBV6-5
CDR3aa: CASSPLGQGHEQYF

v_gene: TRBV27
CDR3aa: CASRFGEGLVGTGELFF

v_gene: TRBV7-6
CDR3aa: CASSQLILGEQYF

v_gene: TRBV5-1
CDR3aa: CASTRLAGPYNEQFF

v_gene: TRBV6-6
CDR3aa: CASSLKGGDTQYF

v_gene: TRBV28
CDR3aa: CASRAQALYSNQPQHF

v_gene: TRBV21-1
CDR3aa: CASSNGLANDEQFF

v_gene: TRBV2
CDR3aa: CASRGQGSSYNEQFF

v_gene: TRBV5-5
CDR3aa: CASSLPGLAGGFNEQFF

v_gene: TRBV19
CDR3aa: CASRATGGGNQPQHF

v_gene: TRBV5-6
CDR3aa: CASSLGTSGRETQYF

v_gene: TRBV19
CDR3aa: CASKTGQGARGEKLFF

v_gene: TRBV30
CDR3aa: CAWRSGQVGIWAQYF

v_gene: TRBV11-2
CDR3aa: CASSLVRVGNEQFF

v_gene: TRBV19
CDR3aa: CATGGLAAQETQYF